This is a list of T cell receptor beta chains from one sample in a study of blood T cells in healthy people across ages. TCRdb re-derived calls from the 5' RACE reads in MiXCR, one entry per CDR3 protein. Of roughly 700,000 distinct CDR3 sequences listed, around 49% are singletons. Sequencing input: blood. The receptors were gathered from an older woman in good health. The CDR3 runs from the conserved cysteine through the conserved F or W.

V gene	J gene	CDR3 length	CDR3 protein
TRBV7-3	TRBJ2-1	13	CASSLTSVDEQFF
TRBV7-2	-	16	CASSLVLGQISYEQYF
TRBV2	TRBJ2-5	12	CASSGYQETQYF
TRBV29-1	TRBJ1-2	13	CSVWTDRNYGYTF
TRBV20-1	TRBJ2-5	14	CSARDKRESKTQYF
TRBV29-1	TRBJ2-1	20	CSVRHRGAWGQGYSPNEQFF
TRBV28	TRBJ2-7	11	CAVGQIYEQYF
TRBV5-1	TRBJ2-5	14	CASSWGPGEETQYF
TRBV7-3	TRBJ2-5	22	CASSLRSGPVSPTHRNYNEQYF
TRBV29-1	TRBJ2-1	13	CSVAGGRANEQFF
TRBV5-5	TRBJ1-1	14	CASTLGLGLTEAFF
TRBV18	TRBJ2-1	15	CASSQGFGPYNEQFF
TRBV29-1	TRBJ1-1	12	CSVDGGTPEAFF
TRBV5-1	TRBJ2-7	14	CASSPGTETYEQYF
TRBV29-1	TRBJ1-2	12	CSVAEGASGYTF
TRBV10-3	TRBJ2-7	14	CAISGLAGLYEQYF
TRBV12-3/TRBV12-4	TRBJ2-3	15	CASSLGSKSTDTQYF
TRBV10-3	TRBJ2-3	14	CAISDSRGGDTQYF
TRBV7-2	TRBJ2-1	17	CASSLARGTGPGNEQFF
TRBV27	TRBJ2-7	13	CASSLEGFDEQYF
TRBV20-1	TRBJ2-7	13	CSAKSLQVAEQYF
TRBV27	TRBJ2-5	16	CASSLSVGDRAETQYF
TRBV7-2	TRBJ2-7	12	CASSSRRVEQYF
TRBV4-3	TRBJ2-1	20	CASSQDSDARLAGFYNEQFF
TRBV20-1	TRBJ2-3	15	CSARAPTGAGDTQYF
TRBV6-6	TRBJ2-5	15	CASNPSGTSGETQYF
TRBV15	TRBJ2-1	16	CATSESSGLPYDEQFF
TRBV15	TRBJ2-7	14	CATSRAGQGYEQYF
TRBV7-2	TRBJ2-7	15	CASSLVRGLSYEQYF
TRBV20-1	TRBJ1-5	16	CSARDWQRDSNQPQHF
TRBV5-1	TRBJ2-3	18	CASSLGIGTPLNTDTQYF
TRBV7-9	TRBJ2-1	16	CASSLALVGTYNEQFF
TRBV19	TRBJ1-4	11	CASSPSEKLFF
TRBV2	TRBJ2-7	13	CASSGLAAYEQYF
TRBV7-8	TRBJ1-4	15	CASSLVFWNNEKLFF